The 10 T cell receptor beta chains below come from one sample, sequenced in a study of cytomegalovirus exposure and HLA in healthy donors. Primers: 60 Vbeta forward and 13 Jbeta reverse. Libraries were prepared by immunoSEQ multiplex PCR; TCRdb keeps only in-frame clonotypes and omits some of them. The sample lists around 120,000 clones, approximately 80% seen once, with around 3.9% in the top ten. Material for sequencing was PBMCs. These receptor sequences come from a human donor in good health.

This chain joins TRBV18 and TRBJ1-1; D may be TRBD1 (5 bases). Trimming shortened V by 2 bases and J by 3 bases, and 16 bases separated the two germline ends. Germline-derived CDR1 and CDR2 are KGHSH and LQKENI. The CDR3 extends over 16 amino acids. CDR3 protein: CASSPVRGGADTEAFF. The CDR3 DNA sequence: TGTGCCAGCTCACCAGTAAGGGGAGGGGCGGACACTGAAGCTTTCTTT.

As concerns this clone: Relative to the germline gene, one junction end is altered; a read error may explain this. CDR3 nucleotides: TGTGCCAGCAGTCCTGACAGGGGGACAGGGGCCAACGGCCTGACTTTC. This gives the protein CASSPDRGTGANGLTF. The J gene is TRBJ2-6, the V gene TRBV7-6; TRBD1 aligns across 10 bases. Germline V lookup: CDR1 SGHVS, CDR2 FNYEAQ. The CDR3 is made up of 16 amino acids.

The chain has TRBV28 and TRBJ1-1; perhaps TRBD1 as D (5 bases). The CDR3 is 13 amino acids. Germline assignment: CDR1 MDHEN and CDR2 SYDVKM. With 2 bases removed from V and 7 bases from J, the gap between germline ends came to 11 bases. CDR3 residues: CASSLGGELEAFF. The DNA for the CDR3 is TGTGCCAGCAGTTTAGGAGGGGAGCTTGAAGCTTTCTTT.

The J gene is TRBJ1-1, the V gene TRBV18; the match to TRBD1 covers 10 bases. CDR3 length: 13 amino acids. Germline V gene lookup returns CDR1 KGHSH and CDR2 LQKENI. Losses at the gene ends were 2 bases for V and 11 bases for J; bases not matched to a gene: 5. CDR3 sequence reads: CASSPGDRGQAFF. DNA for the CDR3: TGTGCCAGCTCACCAGGAGACAGGGGGCAGGCTTTCTTT.

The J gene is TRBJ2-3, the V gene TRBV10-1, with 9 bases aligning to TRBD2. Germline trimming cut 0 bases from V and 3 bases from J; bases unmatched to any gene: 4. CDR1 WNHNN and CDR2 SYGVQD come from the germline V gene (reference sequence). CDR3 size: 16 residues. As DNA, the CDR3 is TGCGCCAGCAGTGAGTCTAGCGGGAGAGAGACAGATACGCAGTATTTT. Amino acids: CASSESSGRETDTQYF.

CDR3 sequence: CASSIGTSGYTDTQYF. In DNA, the CDR3 is TGCGCCAGCAGCATCGGGACTAGCGGATACACAGATACGCAGTATTTT. The chain is built from TRBV5-1 and TRBJ2-3; 11 nucleotides match TRBD2. CDR1 SGHRS and CDR2 YFSETQ come from the germline V gene. Losses at the gene ends were 4 bases for V and 2 bases for J; bases not matched to a gene: 6. CDR3 size: 16 residues.

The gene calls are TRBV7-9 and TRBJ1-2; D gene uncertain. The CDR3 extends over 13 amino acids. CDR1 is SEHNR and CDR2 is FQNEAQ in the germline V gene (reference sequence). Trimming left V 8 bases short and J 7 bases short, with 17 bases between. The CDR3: CASVLAGGSGYTF. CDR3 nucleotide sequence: TGTGCCAGCGTTCTAGCGGGAGGGTCTGGCTACACCTTC.

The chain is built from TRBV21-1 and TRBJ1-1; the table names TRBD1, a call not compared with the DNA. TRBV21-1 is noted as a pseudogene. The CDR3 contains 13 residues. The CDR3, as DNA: TGTGCCAGCAGCAAAGGATCCCATTTGGCTCCTTTCTTT. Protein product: CASSKGSHLAPFF.

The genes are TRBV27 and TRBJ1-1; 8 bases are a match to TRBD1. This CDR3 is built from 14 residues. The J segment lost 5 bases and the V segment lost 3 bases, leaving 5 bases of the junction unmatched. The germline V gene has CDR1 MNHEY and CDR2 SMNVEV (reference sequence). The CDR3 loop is CASSFLQGGTEAFF. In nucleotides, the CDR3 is TGTGCCAGCAGTTTTTTACAGGGGGGGACTGAAGCTTTCTTT.

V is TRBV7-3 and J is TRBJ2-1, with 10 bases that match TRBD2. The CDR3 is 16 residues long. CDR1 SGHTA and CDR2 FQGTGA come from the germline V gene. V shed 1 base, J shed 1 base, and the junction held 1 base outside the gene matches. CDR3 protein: CASSLNSGGSYNEQFF. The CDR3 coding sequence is TGTGCCAGCAGCTTAAATAGCGGGGGGTCCTACAATGAGCAGTTCTTC.